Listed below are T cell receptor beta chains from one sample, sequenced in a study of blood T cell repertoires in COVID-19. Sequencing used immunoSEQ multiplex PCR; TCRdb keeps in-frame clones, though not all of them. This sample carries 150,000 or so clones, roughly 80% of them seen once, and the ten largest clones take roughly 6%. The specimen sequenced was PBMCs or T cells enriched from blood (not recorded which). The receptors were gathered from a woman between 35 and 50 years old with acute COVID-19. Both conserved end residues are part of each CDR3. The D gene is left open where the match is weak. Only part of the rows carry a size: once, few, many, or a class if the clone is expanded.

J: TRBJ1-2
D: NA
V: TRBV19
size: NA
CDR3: CASTEDRWTSRGYTF
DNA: TGTGCCAGTACCGAAGACCGTTGGACTTCTCGCGGCTACACCTTC

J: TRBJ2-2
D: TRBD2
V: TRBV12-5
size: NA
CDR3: CASGLVVAGTGELFF
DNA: TGTGCTAGTGGTTTGGTGGTAGCGGGGACCGGGGAGCTGTTTTTT

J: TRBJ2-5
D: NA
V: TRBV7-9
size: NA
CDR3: CASSLTGIETQYF
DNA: TGTGCCAGCAGCCTTACAGGGATAGAGACCCAGTACTTC

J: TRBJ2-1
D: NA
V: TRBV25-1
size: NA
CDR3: CASSVPGSSYNEQFF
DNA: TGTGCCAGCAGTGTGCCGGGGAGCTCCTACAATGAGCAGTTCTTC

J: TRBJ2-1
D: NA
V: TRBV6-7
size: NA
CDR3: CASSYSKKTGNFRYNEQFF
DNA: TGTGCCAGCAGTTACTCAAAAAAAACAGGGAACTTCAGATACAATGAGCAGTTCTTC

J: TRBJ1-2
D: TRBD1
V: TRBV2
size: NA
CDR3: CASSKDRVAGYTF
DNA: TGTGCCAGCAGTAAGGACAGGGTTGCTGGCTACACCTTC

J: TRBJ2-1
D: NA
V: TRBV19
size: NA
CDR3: CASTTGLSSYNEQFF
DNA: TGTGCCAGTACTACGGGACTGTCCTCCTACAATGAGCAGTTCTTC

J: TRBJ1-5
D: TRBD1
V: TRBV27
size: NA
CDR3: CASSPSQGVGNQPQHF
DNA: TGTGCCAGCAGTCCCTCACAGGGGGTGGGCAATCAGCCCCAGCATTTT

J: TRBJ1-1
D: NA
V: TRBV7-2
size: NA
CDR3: CASSFFQNTEAFF
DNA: TGTGCCAGCAGCTTTTTCCAGAACACTGAAGCTTTCTTT

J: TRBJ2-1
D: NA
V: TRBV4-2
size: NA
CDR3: CASSHDLAGPSYNEQFF
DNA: TGTGCCAGCAGCCATGACCTGGCGGGACCATCCTACAATGAGCAGTTCTTC

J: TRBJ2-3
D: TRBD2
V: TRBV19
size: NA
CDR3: CASSISLAGGVDTQYF
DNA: TGTGCCAGTAGTATCAGCCTAGCGGGAGGGGTTGATACGCAGTATTTT

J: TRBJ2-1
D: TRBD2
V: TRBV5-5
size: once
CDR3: CASSLVPSGTSYNEQFF
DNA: TGTGCCAGCAGCTTGGTCCCTAGCGGGACCTCCTACAATGAGCAGTTCTTC

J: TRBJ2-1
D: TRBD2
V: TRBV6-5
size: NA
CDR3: CASNLAGRYNEQFF
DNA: TGTGCCAGCAACCTAGCGGGACGTTACAATGAGCAGTTCTTC

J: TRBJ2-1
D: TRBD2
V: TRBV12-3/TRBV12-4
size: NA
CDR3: CASRIAGYNEQFF
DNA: TGTGCCAGCAGGATAGCGGGATACAATGAGCAGTTCTTC

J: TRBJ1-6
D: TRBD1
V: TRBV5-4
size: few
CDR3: CASSPLQGAGSPLHF
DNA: TGTGCCAGCAGCCCATTACAGGGGGCAGGTTCACCCCTCCACTTT

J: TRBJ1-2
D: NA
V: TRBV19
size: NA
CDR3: CASSIGQIYGYTF
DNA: TGTGCCAGTAGTATCGGACAGATCTATGGCTACACCTTC

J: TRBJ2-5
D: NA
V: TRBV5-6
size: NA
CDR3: CASSLQGHETQYF
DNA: TGTGCCAGCAGCTTGCAGGGCCACGAGACCCAGTACTTC

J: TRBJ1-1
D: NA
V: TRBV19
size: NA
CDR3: CASSLRLNTEAFF
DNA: TGTGCCAGTAGTCTGCGGCTGAACACTGAAGCTTTCTTT

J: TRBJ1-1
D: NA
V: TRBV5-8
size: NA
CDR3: CASSFPLDAFF
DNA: TGTGCCAGCAGCTTCCCACTCGATGCTTTCTTT

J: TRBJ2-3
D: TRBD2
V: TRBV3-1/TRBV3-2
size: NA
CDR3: CASSQDPGTSGIDTQYF
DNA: TGTGCCAGCAGCCAAGACCCCGGGACTAGCGGGATTGATACGCAGTATTTT

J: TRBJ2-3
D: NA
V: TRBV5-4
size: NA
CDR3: CASSLNSGLPTDTQYF
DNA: TGTGCCAGCAGCTTGAATAGCGGTCTCCCCACAGATACGCAGTATTTT

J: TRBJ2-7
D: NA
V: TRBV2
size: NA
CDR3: CASTREGTQSGEQYF
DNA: TGTGCCAGCACCCGAGAGGGGACTCAGAGCGGCGAGCAGTACTTC

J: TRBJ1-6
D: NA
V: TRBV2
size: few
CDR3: CASRRTRGGNSPLHF
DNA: TGTGCCAGCAGGCGCACCCGGGGGGGGAATTCACCCCTCCACTTT

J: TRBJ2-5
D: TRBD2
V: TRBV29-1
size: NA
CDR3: CSVSGGETQYF
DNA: TGCAGCGTTTCGGGGGGGGAGACCCAGTACTTC

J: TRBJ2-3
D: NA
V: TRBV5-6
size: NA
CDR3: CASSAKGFGLDTQYF
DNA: TGTGCCAGCAGTGCGAAGGGGTTCGGGTTAGATACGCAGTATTTT

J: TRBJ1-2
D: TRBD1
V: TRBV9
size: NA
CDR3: CASSTRGADYGYTF
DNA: TGTGCCAGCAGCACCAGGGGGGCAGACTATGGCTACACCTTC

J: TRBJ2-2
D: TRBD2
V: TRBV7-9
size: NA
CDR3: CASSYILLAGATGELFF
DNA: TGTGCCAGCAGCTATATCCTACTAGCGGGAGCCACCGGGGAGCTGTTTTTT

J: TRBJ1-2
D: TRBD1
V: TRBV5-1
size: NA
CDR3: CASSFQQGPGYTF
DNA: TGCGCCAGCAGCTTTCAACAGGGGCCGGGCTACACCTTC

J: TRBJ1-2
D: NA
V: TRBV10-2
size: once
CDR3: CASSDRGLYGYTF
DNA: TGCGCCAGCAGTGACAGGGGTCTCTATGGCTACACCTTC